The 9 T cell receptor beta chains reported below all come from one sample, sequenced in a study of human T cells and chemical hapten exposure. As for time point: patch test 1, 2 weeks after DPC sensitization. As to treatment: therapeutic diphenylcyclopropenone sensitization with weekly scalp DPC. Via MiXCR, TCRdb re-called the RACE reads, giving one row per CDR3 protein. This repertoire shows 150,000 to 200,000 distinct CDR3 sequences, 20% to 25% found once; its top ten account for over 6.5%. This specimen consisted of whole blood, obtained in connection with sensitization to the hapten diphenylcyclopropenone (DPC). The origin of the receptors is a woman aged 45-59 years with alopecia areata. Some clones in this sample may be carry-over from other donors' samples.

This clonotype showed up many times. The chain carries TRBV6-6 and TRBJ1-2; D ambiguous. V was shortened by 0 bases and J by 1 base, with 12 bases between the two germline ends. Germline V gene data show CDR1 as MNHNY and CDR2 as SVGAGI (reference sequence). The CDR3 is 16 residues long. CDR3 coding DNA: TGTGCCAGCAGTTACTCGATAGGGTCCGGTAACTATGGCTACACCTTC. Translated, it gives CASSYSIGSGNYGYTF.

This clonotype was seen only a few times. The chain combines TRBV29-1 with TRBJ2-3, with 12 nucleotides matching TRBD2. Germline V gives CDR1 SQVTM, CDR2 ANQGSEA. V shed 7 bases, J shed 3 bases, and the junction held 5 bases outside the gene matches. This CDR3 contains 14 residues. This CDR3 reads CSAMTSGGTDTQYF. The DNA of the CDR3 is TGCAGCGCCATGACTAGCGGGGGTACAGATACGCAGTATTTT.

The CDR3 spells CASSQDHRGEKLFF. The DNA for the CDR3 is TGTGCCAGCAGCCAAGATCACCGGGGGGAAAAACTGTTTTTT. V gene TRBV3-1 combines with J gene TRBJ1-4, with a tentative D call TRBD1 (5 bases). Germline CDR1 is LGHDT and CDR2 is YNNKEL (reference sequence). The CDR3 spans 14 residues. Trimming shortened V by 0 bases and J by 8 bases, and 10 bases separated the two germline ends.

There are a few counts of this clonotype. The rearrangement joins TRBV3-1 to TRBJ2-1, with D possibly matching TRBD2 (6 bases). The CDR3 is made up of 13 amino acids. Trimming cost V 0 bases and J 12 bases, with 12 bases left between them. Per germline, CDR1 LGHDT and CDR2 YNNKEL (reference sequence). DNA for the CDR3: TGTGCCAGCAGCCAAGATACGGCGGGAAGGCAGTTCTTC. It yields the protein CASSQDTAGRQFF.

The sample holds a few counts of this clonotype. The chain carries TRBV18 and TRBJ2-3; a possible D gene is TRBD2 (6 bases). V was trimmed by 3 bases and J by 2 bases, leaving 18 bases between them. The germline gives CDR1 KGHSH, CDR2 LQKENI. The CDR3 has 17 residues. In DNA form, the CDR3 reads TGTGCCAGCTCACCGAGGGAGGTTTTACCCAACACAGATACGCAGTATTTT. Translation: CASSPREVLPNTDTQYF. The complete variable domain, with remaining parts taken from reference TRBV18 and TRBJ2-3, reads NAGVMQNPRHLVRRRGQEARLRCSPMKGHSHVYWYRQLPEEGLKFMVYLQKENIIDESGMPKERFSAEFPKEGPSILRIQQVVRGDSAAYFCASSPREVLPNTDTQYFGPGTRLTVL.

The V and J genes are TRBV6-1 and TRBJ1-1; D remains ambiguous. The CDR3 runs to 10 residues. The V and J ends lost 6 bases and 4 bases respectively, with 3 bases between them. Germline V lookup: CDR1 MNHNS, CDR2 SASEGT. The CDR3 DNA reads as TGTGCCAGCAGGGGCACTGAAGCTTTCTTT. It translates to CASRGTEAFF.

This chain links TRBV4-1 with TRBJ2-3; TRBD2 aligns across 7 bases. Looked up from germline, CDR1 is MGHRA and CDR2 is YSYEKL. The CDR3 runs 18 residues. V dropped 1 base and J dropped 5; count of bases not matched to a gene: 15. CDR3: CASSQAFGAGEWRDTQYF. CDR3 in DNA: TGCGCCAGCAGCCAAGCTTTCGGGGCGGGAGAGTGGAGAGATACGCAGTATTTT.

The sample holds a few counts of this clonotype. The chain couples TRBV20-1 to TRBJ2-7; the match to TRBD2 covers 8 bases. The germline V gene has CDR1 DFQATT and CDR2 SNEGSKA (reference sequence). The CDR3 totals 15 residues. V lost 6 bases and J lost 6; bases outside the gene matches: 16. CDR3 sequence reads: CSARKEWSRGAEQYF. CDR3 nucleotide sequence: TGCAGTGCCCGGAAGGAATGGTCGCGGGGGGCCGAGCAGTACTTC.

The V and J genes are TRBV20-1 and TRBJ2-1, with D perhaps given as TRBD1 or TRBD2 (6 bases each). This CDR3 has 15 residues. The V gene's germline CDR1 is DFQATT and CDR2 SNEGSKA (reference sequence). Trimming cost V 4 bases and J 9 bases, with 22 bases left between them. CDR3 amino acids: CSANIAGTQGSEQFF. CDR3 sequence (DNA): TGCAGTGCTAACATCGCCGGGACTCAGGGGAGTGAGCAGTTCTTC.